What follows describes a single TCR beta chain. Its antigen is currently unknown. These data come from a study of monozygotic twins with cystic fibrosis. Here immunoSEQ multiplex PCR was the method, and the copy in TCRdb shows in-frame clones only, minus some. In the table there are tens of thousands of clones, approximately 90% of which are singletons. Study-wide findings and caveats: Low clonality (median roughly 0.009) suggested a mostly naive repertoire. Unrelated CF individuals shared fewer identical clonotypes than monozygotic CF twins.

V was shortened by 3 bases and J by 0 bases, with 9 bases between the two germline ends. There are 14 residues in the CDR3. Per the germline V gene, CDR1 is SGDLS and CDR2 is YYNGEE. Sample: blood. The sequence was obtained from a girl aged 2-9 years with cystic fibrosis. The chain has TRBV9 and TRBJ2-5; D could derive from TRBD1 or TRBD2 (5 bases each). CDR3: CASSGGSHQETQYF. The CDR3 DNA reads as TGTGCCAGCAGCGGGGGGAGTCACCAAGAGACCCAGTACTTC.